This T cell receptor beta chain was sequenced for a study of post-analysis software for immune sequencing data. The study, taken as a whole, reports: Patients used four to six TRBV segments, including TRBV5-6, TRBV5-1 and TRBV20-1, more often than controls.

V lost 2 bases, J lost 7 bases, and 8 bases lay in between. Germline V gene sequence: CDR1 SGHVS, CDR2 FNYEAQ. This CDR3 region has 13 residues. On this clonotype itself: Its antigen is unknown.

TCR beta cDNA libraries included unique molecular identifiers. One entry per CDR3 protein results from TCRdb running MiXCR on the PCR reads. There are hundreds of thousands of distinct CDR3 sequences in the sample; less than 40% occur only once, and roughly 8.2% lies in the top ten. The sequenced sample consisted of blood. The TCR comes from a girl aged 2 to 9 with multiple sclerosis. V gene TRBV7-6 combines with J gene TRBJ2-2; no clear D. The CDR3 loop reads CASSLISSGELFF. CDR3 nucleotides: TGTGCCAGCAGCTTAATATCAAGCGGGGAGCTGTTTTTT.